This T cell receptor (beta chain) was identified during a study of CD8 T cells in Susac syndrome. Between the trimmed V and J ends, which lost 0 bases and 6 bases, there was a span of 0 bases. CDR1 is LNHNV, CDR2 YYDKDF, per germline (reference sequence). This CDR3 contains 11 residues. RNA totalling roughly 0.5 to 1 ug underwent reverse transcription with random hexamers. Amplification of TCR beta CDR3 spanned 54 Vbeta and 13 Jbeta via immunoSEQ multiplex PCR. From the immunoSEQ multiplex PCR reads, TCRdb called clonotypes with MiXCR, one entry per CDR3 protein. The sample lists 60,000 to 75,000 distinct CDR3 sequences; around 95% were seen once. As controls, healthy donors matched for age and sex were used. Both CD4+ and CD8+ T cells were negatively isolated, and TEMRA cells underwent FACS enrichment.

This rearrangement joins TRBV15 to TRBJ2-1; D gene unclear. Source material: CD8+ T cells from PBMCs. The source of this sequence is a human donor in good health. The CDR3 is CATSRDNEQFF. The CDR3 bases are TGTGCCACCAGCAGAGACAATGAGCAGTTCTTC.